These T cell receptor beta chains were read from a single sample in a study of PD-1 blockade in classical Hodgkin lymphoma. Assay used: immunoSEQ multiplex PCR; TCRdb lists only in-frame clones, some missing. The data hold about 97,000 clones, with roughly 83% observed a single time. The sample was peripheral blood mononuclear cells (PBMCs), taken at baseline. The receptors derive from a human donor with classical Hodgkin lymphoma. CDR3s include the opening cysteine and the closing phenylalanine or tryptophan. The D gene is left open where the match is weak. The size entry is marked missing in some rows and otherwise reads once, few, many or a size class.

V: TRBV28; J: TRBJ2-7; D: .; length: 12; size: .; CDR3: CASSSIPYEQYF; DNA: TGTGCCAGCAGCTCCATTCCGTACGAGCAGTACTTC
V: TRBV19; J: TRBJ2-2; D: TRBD2; length: 14; size: .; CDR3: CASTVAGLAGELFF; DNA: TGTGCCAGTACCGTAGCGGGATTGGCCGGGGAGCTGTTTTTT
V: TRBV2; J: TRBJ2-1; D: TRBD1; length: 16; size: .; CDR3: CASSALGQSSYNEQFF; DNA: TGTGCCAGCAGTGCCCTGGGACAGTCCTCGTACAATGAGCAGTTCTTC
V: TRBV30; J: TRBJ1-4; D: .; length: 13; size: once; CDR3: CAWSWKLNEKLFF; DNA: TGTGCCTGGAGTTGGAAGTTAAATGAAAAACTGTTTTTT
V: TRBV5-1; J: TRBJ1-1; D: .; length: 18; size: .; CDR3: CASSFVGAGGLRYTEAFF; DNA: TGCGCCAGCAGCTTTGTGGGTGCGGGCGGACTTCGGTACACTGAAGCTTTCTTT
V: TRBV9; J: TRBJ2-3; D: .; length: 14; size: .; CDR3: CASSVDSGADTQYF; DNA: TGTGCCAGCAGCGTAGATTCAGGGGCAGATACGCAGTATTTT
V: TRBV10-3; J: TRBJ2-3; D: .; length: 14; size: .; CDR3: CAISESLGTDTQYF; DNA: TGTGCCATCAGTGAGTCGCTAGGCACAGATACGCAGTATTTT
V: TRBV7-3; J: TRBJ1-1; D: .; length: 13; size: once; CDR3: CASSQEQNTEAFF; DNA: TGTGCCAGCAGCCAAGAACAGAACACTGAAGCTTTCTTT
V: TRBV19; J: TRBJ1-5; D: .; length: 13; size: .; CDR3: CASGGRVNQPQHF; DNA: TGTGCCAGTGGAGGACGGGTCAATCAGCCCCAGCATTTT
V: TRBV7-2; J: TRBJ1-1; D: .; length: 14; size: .; CDR3: CASSLGLGNTEAFF; DNA: TGTGCCAGCAGCTTAGGACTCGGGAACACTGAAGCTTTCTTT
V: TRBV6-6; J: TRBJ1-4; D: .; length: 14; size: .; CDR3: CASTVGGANEKLFF; DNA: TGTGCCAGCACGGTAGGAGGAGCTAATGAAAAACTGTTTTTT
V: TRBV27; J: TRBJ1-2; D: .; length: 13; size: .; CDR3: CASSFGINYGYTF; DNA: TGTGCCAGCAGTTTTGGTATCAACTATGGCTACACCTTC
V: TRBV18; J: TRBJ2-2; D: .; length: 15; size: few; CDR3: CASSPERTGTGELFF; DNA: TGTGCCAGCTCACCCGAACGTACAGGGACCGGGGAGCTGTTTTTT
V: TRBV10-3; J: TRBJ2-7; D: TRBD2; length: 14; size: once; CDR3: CAISLSGVAYEQYF; DNA: TGTGCCATCAGCCTTAGCGGGGTGGCCTACGAGCAGTACTTC
V: TRBV5-1; J: TRBJ2-1; D: .; length: 15; size: .; CDR3: CASSLYASSYNEQFF; DNA: TGCGCCAGCAGCTTGTACGCTAGCTCCTACAATGAGCAGTTCTTC
V: TRBV11-2; J: TRBJ2-6; D: .; length: 15; size: once; CDR3: CASSFGSSGANVLTF; DNA: TGTGCCAGCAGCTTCGGTAGCTCTGGGGCCAACGTCCTGACTTTC
V: TRBV27; J: TRBJ2-7; D: .; length: 15; size: .; CDR3: CASSTWTARAYEQYF; DNA: TGTGCCAGCAGTACATGGACAGCGCGGGCCTACGAGCAGTACTTC
V: TRBV7-2; J: TRBJ2-7; D: TRBD1; length: 14; size: .; CDR3: CASSLGTGPYEQYF; DNA: TGTGCCAGCAGCTTAGGGACAGGCCCCTACGAGCAGTACTTC
V: TRBV2; J: TRBJ2-5; D: TRBD1; length: 14; size: .; CDR3: CASSPGQGAETQYF; DNA: TGTGCCAGCTCGCCGGGACAGGGGGCAGAGACCCAGTACTTC
V: TRBV7-9; J: TRBJ2-1; D: .; length: 11; size: .; CDR3: CASNQFNEQFF; DNA: TGTGCCAGCAACCAGTTCAATGAGCAGTTCTTC
V: TRBV7-2; J: TRBJ1-1; D: .; length: 14; size: .; CDR3: CASSLADKNTEAFF; DNA: TGTGCCAGCAGCTTAGCGGACAAGAACACTGAAGCTTTCTTT
V: TRBV10-2; J: TRBJ2-3; D: TRBD2; length: 18; size: .; CDR3: CASSEKVAGPTWRDTQYF; DNA: TGCGCCAGCAGTGAGAAGGTAGCGGGACCCACTTGGAGAGATACGCAGTATTTT
V: TRBV6-5; J: TRBJ2-7; D: TRBD2; length: 14; size: .; CDR3: CASSRAGGIYEQYF; DNA: TGTGCCAGCTCTCGGGCGGGAGGGATCTACGAGCAGTACTTC
V: TRBV5-1; J: TRBJ1-5; D: .; length: 14; size: .; CDR3: CASSLGASNQPQHF; DNA: TGCGCCAGCAGCTTGGGGGCTAGCAATCAGCCCCAGCATTTT
V: TRBV11-3; J: TRBJ1-2; D: .; length: 14; size: .; CDR3: CASSFGPYNYGYTF; DNA: TGTGCCAGCAGCTTTGGGCCTTATAACTATGGCTACACCTTC
V: TRBV7-9; J: TRBJ2-7; D: TRBD1; length: 14; size: once; CDR3: CASSLQTGDYEQYF; DNA: TGTGCCAGCAGCCTTCAGACAGGGGACTACGAGCAGTACTTC